This entry is about one T cell receptor beta chain. Its cognate antigen is unknown. Germline CDR1 is SGHAT and CDR2 is FQNNGV. V lost 4 bases and J lost 4, with 10 bases in between. The CDR3 is 14 amino acids. The sample is drawn from a study of Tregs in tolerant kidney transplant recipients. This table comes from immunoSEQ multiplex PCR, and its TCRdb copy is limited to in-frame clones, with some not included. The sample lists tens of thousands of clones; about 90% were seen once. CD4+CD25+CD127- Tregs, CD4+CD25- non-Tregs, CD4 and CD8 cells were sorted. An overnight rest at 37°C with approximately 180 IU/ml IL-2 preceded regulatory T cell sorting from thawed PBMCs. Study conclusions and caveats: This study did not directly address biological reproducibility.

The sequence was collected from a human donor in good health. This sequence joins TRBV11-2 and TRBJ1-4; possibly TRBD1 for D (5 bases). Sequencing was carried out using Tregs from blood. CDR3 bases: TGTGCCAGCAGCTCGGGACTGTTTAATGAAAAACTGTTTTTT. Its protein is CASSSGLFNEKLFF.